These 27 T cell receptor beta chains share one sample of origin, sequenced in a study of blood T cell repertoires in COVID-19. TCRdb keeps only in-frame clones here, not all; method: immunoSEQ multiplex PCR. The data show fewer than 350,000 clones, roughly 89% seen once. The sequenced sample was PBMCs or T cells enriched from blood (not recorded which). These receptors were taken from a woman aged 18-29 years with acute COVID-19.

The chain links TRBV9 to TRBJ1-1; D not certain. The germline V gene has CDR1 SGDLS and CDR2 YYNGEE. V was pared by 4 bases and J by 2 bases, with 12 bases between. The CDR3 covers 14 residues. The CDR3 here is CASSPEDTNTEAFF. CDR3 DNA sequence: TGTGCCAGCAGCCCCGAAGACACAAACACTGAAGCTTTCTTT.

In its sample, this clone was seen once. V and J are TRBV14 and TRBJ1-2; 7 bases are shared with TRBD1. CDR3 length: 15 amino acids. CDR1 SGHDN and CDR2 FVKESK come from the germline V gene. After removal of 0 bases from V and 5 bases from J, the junction contained 6 bases not matched to a gene. Here the CDR3 reads CASSQDFGQAYGYTF. In DNA, the CDR3 is TGTGCCAGCAGCCAAGATTTCGGACAGGCATATGGCTACACCTTC.

The chain has TRBV4-1 and TRBJ2-4; D might be TRBD2 (6 bases). The length of the CDR3 is 16 residues. Trimming left V 2 bases short and J 0 bases short, with 11 bases between. Germline V lookup: CDR1 MGHRA, CDR2 YSYEKL. CDR3 nucleotides: TGCGCCAGCAGCCAAATTGGTAGCGGAGCCAAAAACATTCAGTACTTC. Translated: CASSQIGSGAKNIQYF.

J is TRBJ2-7 and V is TRBV4-1, with TRBD2 as a possible D gene (6 bases). CDR1 and CDR2 from the germline V gene are MGHRA and YSYEKL. V was clipped by 1 base and J by 0 bases, with 7 bases between them. This CDR3 comprises 14 residues. DNA of the CDR3: TGCGCCAGCAGCCAAGGACTAGTCTCCTACGAGCAGTACTTC. It encodes CASSQGLVSYEQYF.

Notes on this clone: The same CDR3 can be traced to other DNA sequences in this sample. The chain recombines TRBV4-3 with TRBJ2-1, with 9 bases lining up with TRBD2. The CDR3 has 15 residues. Per the germline V gene, CDR1 is LGHNA and CDR2 is YSLEER. After removal of 1 base from V and 3 bases from J, the junction contained 1 base not matched to a gene. Written as DNA, the CDR3 is TGCGCCAGCAGCCAAGGGACTAGCGTCTACAATGAGCAGTTCTTC. Its translation is CASSQGTSVYNEQFF.

This chain connects TRBV27 to TRBJ2-1; 7 nucleotides match TRBD2. The CDR3 spans 16 residues. Germline V lookup: CDR1 MNHEY, CDR2 SMNVEV (reference sequence). V lost 5 bases to trimming and J lost 0 bases; unmatched junction nucleotides: 7. The CDR3 loop reads CASSKRSGDSYNEQFF. The CDR3 bases are TGTGCCAGCAGTAAAAGGAGCGGGGACTCCTACAATGAGCAGTTCTTC.

In DNA form, the CDR3 reads TGCGCCAGCAGCCAAGACGCGGTAGCGGGAGACGGGGAGCTGTTTTTT. Protein: CASSQDAVAGDGELFF. The chain recombines TRBV4-3 with TRBJ2-2, with 9 bases identical to TRBD2. The germline V gene encodes CDR1 LGHNA and CDR2 YSLEER. The CDR3 has 16 residues. After removal of 0 bases from V and 7 bases from J, the junction contained 6 bases not matched to a gene.

V is TRBV28 and J is TRBJ2-7, with D hard to call. Trimming left V 5 bases short and J 3 bases short, with 5 bases between. Germline V CDR1 and CDR2: MDHEN, SYDVKM. The CDR3 is 11 residues long. Here the CDR3 DNA reads TGTGCCAGCAGTGAGAGCTACGAGCAGTACTTC. As protein: CASSESYEQYF.

V is TRBV5-1 and J is TRBJ2-3; the match to TRBD2 covers 7 bases. J lost 0 bases, V lost 3 bases, and 13 bases had no gene match. The CDR3 extends over 18 amino acids. Per the germline V gene, CDR1 is SGHRS and CDR2 is YFSETQ. In DNA form, the CDR3 reads TGCGCCAGCAGCTGGAGCTACGGGACTACCGTTAGCACAGATACGCAGTATTTT. Its protein product is CASSWSYGTTVSTDTQYF.

The genes are TRBV29-1 and TRBJ1-1; the D gene is possibly TRBD1 (5 bases). Germline loops: CDR1 SQVTM, CDR2 ANQGSEA. This CDR3 spans 14 amino acids. Trimming shortened V by 4 bases and J by 0 bases, and 12 bases separated the two germline ends. CDR3 in amino acids: CSVGDSRVNTEAFF. The CDR3 DNA reads TGCAGCGTTGGAGACAGTCGGGTGAACACTGAAGCTTTCTTT.

This clone was counted once. This sequence joins TRBV5-5 and TRBJ2-7; 8 bases are a match to TRBD2. The V gene end was trimmed by 0 bases and the J gene end by 3 bases; junction bases not matched to a gene: 5. The CDR3 extends over 15 amino acids. Germline V CDR1 and CDR2: SGHKS, YYEKEE (reference sequence). The CDR3 DNA reads as TGTGCCAGCAGCTTGGCTAGCGGGTTGAACTACGAGCAGTACTTC. Residues: CASSLASGLNYEQYF.

The chain recombines TRBV11-3 with TRBJ2-7; a possible D gene is TRBD1 (6 bases). CDR1 is SGHNT, CDR2 YENEEA, per germline. Trimming stripped 1 base from V and 5 bases from J, with 12 bases between. This CDR3 has 14 residues. CDR3 in amino acids: CASSLAMTGDEQYF. The CDR3 DNA reads as TGTGCCAGCAGCTTAGCAATGACAGGAGACGAGCAGTACTTC.

The table lists this clone with a few counts. J is TRBJ2-3 and V is TRBV27, with 10 bases identical to TRBD2. The CDR3 runs 15 residues. The V and J ends lost 6 bases and 8 bases, in that order; junction bases with no gene match: 11. The germline V gene has CDR1 MNHEY and CDR2 SMNVEV (reference sequence). CDR3 sequence: CASSPPPGTSVTQYF. In DNA, the CDR3 is TGTGCCAGCAGCCCCCCACCCGGGACTAGCGTTACGCAGTATTTT.

This chain uses TRBV19 with TRBJ1-5, with D hard to call. Germline V gene lookup returns CDR1 LNHDA and CDR2 SQIVND (reference sequence). V lost 4 bases and J lost 0, with 13 bases in between. This CDR3 contains 16 residues. The CDR3 sequence: CASSTQTGNSNQPQHF. CDR3 bases: TGTGCCAGTAGTACCCAGACGGGAAATAGCAATCAGCCCCAGCATTTT.

The chain is built from TRBV6-5 and TRBJ2-5; 12 nucleotides line up with TRBD1. With V trimmed by 2 bases and J by 5 bases, 6 bases remained unmatched. CDR1 and CDR2 from the germline V gene are MNHEY and SVGAGI. The CDR3 is 16 amino acids. CDR3 DNA: TGTGCCAGCAGTTACGGGACAGGGGGCGTTGGGGAGACCCAGTACTTC. It yields the protein CASSYGTGGVGETQYF.

The chain joins TRBV27 to TRBJ2-7, with 8 bases that match TRBD1. Germline V CDR1 and CDR2: MNHEY, SMNVEV (reference sequence). The V and J ends lost 6 bases and 3 bases, in that order; junction bases with no gene match: 4. This CDR3 comprises 13 residues. The CDR3 bases are TGTGCCAGCAGGGGGACAGGCGACTACGAGCAGTACTTC. This gives the protein CASRGTGDYEQYF.

The V gene is TRBV7-9, the J gene TRBJ2-3; D gene unclear. Trimming removed 1 base from V and 2 bases from J, with 7 bases in between. The CDR3 length is 14 residues. From germline, CDR1 is SEHNR and CDR2 FQNEAQ (reference sequence). CDR3 amino acids: CASSLVKHTDTQYF. CDR3 bases: TGTGCCAGCAGCTTAGTGAAACACACAGATACGCAGTATTTT. The whole variable domain, filled in from reference TRBV7-9 and TRBJ2-3, reads DTGVSQNPRHKITKRGQNVTFRCDPISEHNRLYWYRQTLGQGPEFLTYFQNEAQLEKSRLLSDRFSAERPKGSFSTLEIQRTEQGDSAMYLCASSLVKHTDTQYFGPGTRLTVL.

CDR3 region: CASRTGGAGSGNTIYF. The CDR3 coding sequence is TGTGCCAGCAGAACCGGGGGAGCTGGGTCTGGAAACACCATATATTTT. The chain carries TRBV2 and TRBJ1-3, with D possibly matching TRBD1 (5 bases). Trimming shortened V by 6 bases and J by 1 base, and 16 bases separated the two germline ends. The germline gives CDR1 SNHLY, CDR2 FYNNEI. The CDR3 sequence is 16 residues long. The full variable domain, with the rest looked up from reference TRBV2 and TRBJ1-3, is EPEVTQTPSHQVTQMGQEVILRCVPISNHLYFYWYRQILGQKVEFLVSFYNNEISEKSEIFDDQFSVERPDGSNFTLKIRSTKLEDSAMYFCASRTGGAGSGNTIYFGEGSWLTVV.

The chain joins TRBV28 to TRBJ1-2, with a possible D match to TRBD1 (5 bases). The germline V and J ends were trimmed by 3 bases and 4 bases, with 12 bases remaining between them. CDR1 and CDR2 (germline): MDHEN, SYDVKM. The CDR3 has 14 residues. CDR3 residues: CASSFIGGGYGYTF. The CDR3 bases are TGTGCCAGCAGTTTTATTGGGGGGGGCTATGGCTACACCTTC.

The count of this clone is one. The chain has TRBV9 and TRBJ1-3; D is unclear. The V end lost 0 bases, the J end lost 2 bases, and 21 bases lay between the germline ends. CDR1 is SGDLS and CDR2 is YYNGEE in the germline V gene. This CDR3 contains 19 residues. CDR3: CASSVVGTEDHLTGNTIYF. The CDR3 bases are TGTGCCAGCAGCGTAGTCGGAACGGAGGATCACTTAACTGGAAACACCATATATTTT.

The chain links TRBV2 to TRBJ2-1; 15 bases map to TRBD2. The germline CDR1 and CDR2 sequences are SNHLY and FYNNEI. CDR3 size: 14 residues. V gave up 6 bases and J gave up 12 bases; unmatched junction bases: 6. For the CDR3, the DNA is TGTGCCAGCAGAGGACTAGCGGGAGGGACCAGGCAGTTCTTC. Protein sequence: CASRGLAGGTRQFF. The entire variable domain, with the rest obtained from reference TRBV2 and TRBJ2-1, is as follows: EPEVTQTPSHQVTQMGQEVILRCVPISNHLYFYWYRQILGQKVEFLVSFYNNEISEKSEIFDDQFSVERPDGSNFTLKIRSTKLEDSAMYFCASRGLAGGTRQFFGPGTRLTVL.

This clone was seen only once. V usage is TRBV5-4 and J usage is TRBJ2-3; 11 bases fit TRBD2. CDR1 SGHNT and CDR2 YYREEE come from the germline V gene (reference sequence). The CDR3 contains 17 residues. J gave up 6 bases and V 0 bases, and 9 bases lay outside the gene matches. The chain's CDR3 is CASSLESGTSGLDTQYF. For the CDR3, the DNA is TGTGCCAGCAGCTTGGAATCCGGGACTAGCGGACTTGATACGCAGTATTTT.

The rearrangement joins TRBV9 to TRBJ1-4; TRBD1 might be the D (6 bases). CDR3 length equals 16 residues. The V gene's germline CDR1 is SGDLS and CDR2 YYNGEE. The V end was cut by 0 bases, the J end by 3 bases, with 12 bases between. The CDR3 protein is CASSVGGGTPNEKLFF. As DNA, the CDR3 is TGTGCCAGCAGCGTAGGGGGAGGGACACCTAATGAAAAACTGTTTTTT.

The CDR3 loop reads CASRNQGSSGNTIYF. The CDR3 DNA reads TGTGCCAGCAGGAACCAGGGGTCCTCTGGAAACACCATATATTTT. The chain has TRBV2 and TRBJ1-3, with D possibly TRBD1 on 6 matching bases. The CDR3 runs 15 residues. CDR1 SNHLY and CDR2 FYNNEI come from the germline V gene. V dropped 6 bases and J dropped 0 bases, with 12 bases sitting between them.

The chain is built from TRBV19 and TRBJ2-1; 11 bases align to TRBD2. From germline, CDR1 is LNHDA and CDR2 SQIVND (reference sequence). The CDR3 consists of 16 residues. V shed 4 bases, J shed 6 bases, and the junction held 8 bases outside the gene matches. The CDR3 region is CASSTVRLAGTNEQFF. The CDR3 DNA reads TGTGCCAGTAGTACGGTTCGACTAGCGGGGACCAATGAGCAGTTCTTC.

This sequence joins TRBV19 and TRBJ2-1; maybe TRBD1 (7 bases). This CDR3 contains 15 residues. The V gene's germline CDR1 is LNHDA and CDR2 SQIVND (reference sequence). The V end was cut by 5 bases, the J end by 0 bases, with 11 bases between. CDR3 region: CASSVRDSSYNEQFF. CDR3 DNA: TGTGCCAGTAGTGTGCGGGACAGCTCCTACAATGAGCAGTTCTTC.

The chain links TRBV5-1 to TRBJ1-5, with 7 bases aligning to TRBD1. The germline CDR1 and CDR2 sequences are SGHRS and YFSETQ. V shed 2 bases and J 5 bases; nucleotides not matched to a gene: 7. This CDR3 is built from 15 residues. In DNA form, the CDR3 reads TGCGCCAGCAGCTTACAGGGGAGGAGTGATCAGCCCCAGCATTTT. Protein product: CASSLQGRSDQPQHF.